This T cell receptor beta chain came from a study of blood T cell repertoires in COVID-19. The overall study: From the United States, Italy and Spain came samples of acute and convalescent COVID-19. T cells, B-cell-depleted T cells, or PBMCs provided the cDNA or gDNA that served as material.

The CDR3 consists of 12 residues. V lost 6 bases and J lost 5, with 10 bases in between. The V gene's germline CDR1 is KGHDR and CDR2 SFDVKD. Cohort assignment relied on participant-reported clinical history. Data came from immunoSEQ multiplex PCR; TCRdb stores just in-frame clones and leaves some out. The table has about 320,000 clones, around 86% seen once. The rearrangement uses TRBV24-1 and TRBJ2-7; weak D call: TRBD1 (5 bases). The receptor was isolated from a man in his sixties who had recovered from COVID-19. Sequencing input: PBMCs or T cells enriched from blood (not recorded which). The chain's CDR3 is CATSFQGHEQYF. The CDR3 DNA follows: TGTGCCACCAGTTTCCAGGGCCACGAGCAGTACTTC.